The 8 T cell receptor beta chains in this list originate from one sample, sequenced in a study of T cell repertoires in cytomegalovirus infection. One entry per CDR3 protein results from TCRdb running MiXCR on the reads. Among around 140,000 distinct CDR3 sequences listed, 5.5% to 8% were seen once. Source material: PBMCs. The receptors originated from a human donor in good health (CMV status not recorded). Some clones in this sample may be carry-over from other donors' samples.

The V and J genes are TRBV9 and TRBJ2-3; 8 positions match TRBD1. The germline V gene has CDR1 SGDLS and CDR2 YYNGEE. The CDR3 sequence is 14 residues long. J was trimmed by 5 bases and V by 9 bases; bases with no gene match: 11. CDR3 DNA: TGTGCCACGGCTCCGGGACAGGAGATAGATACGCAGTATTTT. Protein product: CATAPGQEIDTQYF.

Ten or more counts support this clonotype. This chain links TRBV7-2 with TRBJ2-7, with 10 bases matching TRBD1. The CDR3 is 17 residues long. J lost 2 bases, V lost 1 base, and 8 bases had no gene match. CDR1 is SGHTA, CDR2 FQGNSA, per germline. CDR3 sequence: CASSLVPGQGSPYEQYF. In DNA, the CDR3 is TGTGCCAGCAGCTTAGTGCCGGGACAGGGGTCCCCCTACGAGCAGTACTTC.

This clonotype has at least ten counts. V usage is TRBV7-9 and J usage is TRBJ2-7, with D maybe TRBD2 (6 bases). Germline V gene sequence: CDR1 SEHNR, CDR2 FQNEAQ (reference sequence). The length of the CDR3 is 16 residues. V shed 7 bases and J shed 2 bases, with 21 bases lying between them. CDR3 sequence reads: CASTSGGDVTTYEQYF. The DNA for the CDR3 is TGTGCCAGCACTTCCGGAGGGGACGTTACTACCTACGAGCAGTACTTC.

This clonotype was detected many times. The rearrangement uses TRBV28 and TRBJ1-1; maybe TRBD1 (5 bases). The CDR3 covers 14 residues. V was clipped by 6 bases and J by 1 base, with 12 bases between them. Germline loops: CDR1 MDHEN, CDR2 SYDVKM. The CDR3 spells CASRGGGENTEAFF. The CDR3 coding sequence is TGTGCCAGCAGGGGGGGGGGGGAGAACACTGAAGCTTTCTTT.

Only a few counts were recorded for this clonotype. The rearrangement uses TRBV24-1 and TRBJ2-5; D is ambiguous. Trimming stripped 4 bases from V and 7 bases from J, with 12 bases between. Germline V gives CDR1 KGHDR, CDR2 SFDVKD. CDR3 length equals 13 residues. The CDR3 reads CATSDPRKTTQYF. As DNA, the CDR3 is TGTGCCACCAGTGACCCCCGTAAGACGACCCAGTACTTC.

Ten or more counts support this clonotype. Here the CDR3 DNA reads TGTGCCATCAGCCAAGCCTACGAGCAGTACTTC. Translated, it gives CAISQAYEQYF. The J gene is TRBJ2-7, the V gene TRBV10-3, with no clear D. This CDR3 has 11 residues. CDR1 and CDR2 from the germline V gene are ENHRY and SYGVKD. V was clipped by 6 bases and J by 2 bases, with 5 bases between them.

This clonotype was seen more than once but under ten times. The chain has TRBV19 and TRBJ1-4; D is unresolved. The CDR3 runs 12 residues. Germline-derived CDR1 and CDR2 are LNHDA and SQIVND (reference sequence). The V end lost 5 bases, the J end lost 8 bases, and 9 bases lay between the germline ends. CDR3: CASSPRYEKLFF. CDR3 nucleotide sequence: TGTGCCAGTAGTCCCCGCTACGAAAAACTGTTTTTT. Together with reference TRBV19 and TRBJ1-4, the CDR3 gives the full variable domain: DGGITQSPKYLFRKEGQNVTLSCEQNLNHDAMYWYRQDPGQGLRLIYYSQIVNDFQKGDIAEGYSVSREKKESFPLTVTSAQKNPTAFYLCASSPRYEKLFFGSGTQLSVL.

This clonotype was detected ten times or more. The CDR3 DNA follows: TGTGCCAGCAGCTTAGCGGGGGGGAGGACTGAAGCTTTCTTT. Protein product: CASSLAGGRTEAFF. The chain couples TRBV7-2 to TRBJ1-1; D possibly corresponds to TRBD1 (5 bases). This CDR3 region has 14 residues. V was pared by 0 bases and J by 5 bases, with 10 bases between. Germline CDR1 and CDR2: SGHTA and FQGNSA.